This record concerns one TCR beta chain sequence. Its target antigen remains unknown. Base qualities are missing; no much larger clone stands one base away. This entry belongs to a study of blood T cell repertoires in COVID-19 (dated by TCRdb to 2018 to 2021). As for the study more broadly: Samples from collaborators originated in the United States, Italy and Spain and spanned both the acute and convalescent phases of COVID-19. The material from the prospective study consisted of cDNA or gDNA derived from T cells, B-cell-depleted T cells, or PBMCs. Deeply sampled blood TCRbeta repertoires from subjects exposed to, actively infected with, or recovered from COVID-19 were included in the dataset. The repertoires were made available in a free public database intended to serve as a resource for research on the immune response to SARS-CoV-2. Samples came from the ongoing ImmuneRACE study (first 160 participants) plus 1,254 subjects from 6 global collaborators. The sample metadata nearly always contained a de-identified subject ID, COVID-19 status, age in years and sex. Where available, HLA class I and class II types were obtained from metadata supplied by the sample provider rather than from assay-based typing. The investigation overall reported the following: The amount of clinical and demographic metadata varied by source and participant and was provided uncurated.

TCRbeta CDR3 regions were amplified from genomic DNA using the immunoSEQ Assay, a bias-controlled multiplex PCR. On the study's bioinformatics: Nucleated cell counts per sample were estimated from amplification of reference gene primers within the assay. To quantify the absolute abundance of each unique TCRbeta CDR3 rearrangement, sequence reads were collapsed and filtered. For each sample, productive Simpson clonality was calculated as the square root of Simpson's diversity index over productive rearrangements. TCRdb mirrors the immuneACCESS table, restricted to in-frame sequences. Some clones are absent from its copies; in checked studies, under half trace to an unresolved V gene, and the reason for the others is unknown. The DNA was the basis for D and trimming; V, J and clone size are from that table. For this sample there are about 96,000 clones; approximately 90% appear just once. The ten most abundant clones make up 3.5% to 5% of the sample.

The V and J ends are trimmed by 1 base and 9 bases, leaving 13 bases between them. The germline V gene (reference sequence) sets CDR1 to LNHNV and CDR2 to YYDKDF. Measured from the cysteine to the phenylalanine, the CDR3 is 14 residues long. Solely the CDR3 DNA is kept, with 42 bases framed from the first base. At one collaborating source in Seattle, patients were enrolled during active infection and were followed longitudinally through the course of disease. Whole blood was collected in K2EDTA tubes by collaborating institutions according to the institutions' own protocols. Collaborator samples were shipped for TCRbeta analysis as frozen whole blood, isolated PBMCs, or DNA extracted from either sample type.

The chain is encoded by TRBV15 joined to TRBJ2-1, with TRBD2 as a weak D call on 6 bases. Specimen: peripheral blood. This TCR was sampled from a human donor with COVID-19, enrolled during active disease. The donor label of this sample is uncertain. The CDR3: CATSRVRRGSEQFF. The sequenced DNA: TGTGCCACCAGCAGAGTACGGAGGGGCAGTGAGCAGTTCTTC.